These 21 T cell receptor beta chains came from one sample sequenced in a study of T-cell reconstitution after alpha-beta-depleted transplantation in children. Researchers prepared the TCRbeta library using unique molecular identifiers, the study reports. In TCRdb, the PCR reads were re-called with MiXCR into one record per CDR3 protein. The repertoire includes about a million distinct CDR3 sequences, 25% to 30% of them detected once, and approximately 30% sits in the top ten. The input for sequencing was PBMCs, mostly from graft donor cells, taken 360 days after TCRalphabeta/CD19-depleted stem cell transplant. The receptors come from a boy in the first two years of life who had a stem cell transplant for SCID, so the T cells may come from the graft donor.

The chain has TRBV12-3 or TRBV12-4 and TRBJ1-3; perhaps TRBD1 as D (6 bases). The CDR3 covers 16 residues. The V end lost 3 bases, the J end lost 0 bases, and 12 bases lay between the germline ends. The CDR3 nucleotides read TGTGCCAGCAGTTTCGACAGGTTTTCCTCTGGAAACACCATATATTTT. Residues: CASSFDRFSSGNTIYF.

The table lists this clonotype with a few counts. This chain connects TRBV29-1 to TRBJ2-5; possibly TRBD1 for D (7 bases). The CDR3 extends over 13 amino acids. Per the germline V gene, CDR1 is SQVTM and CDR2 is ANQGSEA. Trimming took 3 bases from V and 4 from J, leaving 12 bases between them. CDR3 sequence reads: CSVDQGGLETQYF. DNA for the CDR3: TGCAGCGTTGATCAGGGGGGCTTAGAGACCCAGTACTTC. The full variable domain, with the rest looked up from reference TRBV29-1 and TRBJ2-5, is SAVISQKPSRDICQRGTSLTIQCQVDSQVTMMFWYRQQPGQSLTLIATANQGSEATYESGFVIDKFPISRPNLTFSTLTVSNMSPEDSSIYLCSVDQGGLETQYFGPGTRLLVL.

This chain uses TRBV5-1 with TRBJ1-1, with TRBD1 matching over 7 bases. Germline lookup yields CDR1 SGHRS and CDR2 YFSETQ. Trimming took 6 bases from V and 3 from J; bases not matched to a gene: 11. This CDR3 has 15 residues. CDR3 nucleotide sequence: TGCGCCAGCACTATAACCGGGACAGCTTACACTGAAGCTTTCTTT. This translates into CASTITGTAYTEAFF.

The chain joins TRBV6-1 to TRBJ1-5; 7 nucleotides match TRBD1. Germline CDR1 is MNHNS and CDR2 is SASEGT. CDR3 length: 16 residues. The trim removed 4 bases at V and 0 bases at J, leaving 6 bases unmatched. This chain's CDR3 is CASSAPDRFSNQPQHF. CDR3 nucleotides: TGTGCCAGCAGTGCCCCGGACAGGTTTAGCAATCAGCCCCAGCATTTT.

This chain joins TRBV27 and TRBJ2-5; 7 nucleotides match TRBD1. Germline CDR1 reads MNHEY; CDR2 reads SMNVEV (reference sequence). V lost 8 bases to trimming and J lost 4 bases; unmatched junction nucleotides: 10. This CDR3 has 14 residues. In nucleotides, the CDR3 is TGTGCCAGCTCGACAAACAGGGGAAGAGAGACCCAGTACTTC. This gives the protein CASSTNRGRETQYF.

The chain has TRBV4-3 and TRBJ2-7; 12 positions match TRBD2. Germline V gives CDR1 LGHNA, CDR2 YSLEER. The junction had 6 bases not matched to a gene; V was cut back by 4 bases and J by 2 bases. This CDR3 spans 16 amino acids. CDR3 nucleotide sequence: TGCGCCAGCAGCCCCAGGACTAGCGGGGTGACCTACGAGCAGTACTTC. This gives the protein CASSPRTSGVTYEQYF.

This clonotype was found many times. This sequence joins TRBV28 and TRBJ2-7; no clear D. CDR1 and CDR2 (germline): MDHEN, SYDVKM. This CDR3 has 11 residues. V was cut by 5 bases and J by 3 bases, with 5 bases left in between. CDR3 in DNA: TGTGCCAGCAGTGCTCACTACGAGCAGTACTTC. It encodes CASSAHYEQYF.

The V call is TRBV29-1, the J call TRBJ2-5, with TRBD2 matching over 13 bases. This CDR3 spans 15 amino acids. From germline, CDR1 is SQVTM and CDR2 ANQGSEA. CDR3 in DNA: TGCGCCTACCCATCCGGACTAGCGGGGGTGGAGACCCAGTACTTC. Translated, it gives CAYPSGLAGVETQYF.

The chain has TRBV3-1 and TRBJ2-7; D unresolved. This CDR3 comprises 15 residues. From germline, CDR1 is LGHDT and CDR2 YNNKEL (reference sequence). V lost 4 bases and J 0 bases, leaving 13 bases between the germline ends. CDR3 region: CASSLNSLLSYEQYF. The CDR3 DNA is TGTGCCAGCAGCCTGAACAGTCTCCTCTCCTACGAGCAGTACTTC.

This rearrangement joins TRBV6-5 to TRBJ2-2; weak D call: TRBD1 (6 bases). Germline lookup yields CDR1 MNHEY and CDR2 SVGAGI. Trimming removed 5 bases at V and 1 base at J, with 8 bases between. This CDR3 is 14 amino acids long. CDR3 residues: CASSRGKNTGELFF. CDR3 DNA sequence: TGTGCCAGCAGTAGGGGGAAGAACACCGGGGAGCTGTTTTTT.

The chain is built from TRBV24-1 and TRBJ2-3; D gene unclear. The CDR3 is 16 residues long. The V end was cut by 3 bases, the J end by 2 bases, with 14 bases between. Germline V lookup: CDR1 KGHDR, CDR2 SFDVKD. The CDR3 spells CATSDTPGRNTDTQYF. The DNA of the CDR3 is TGTGCCACCAGTGATACCCCCGGAAGGAACACAGATACGCAGTATTTT.

This clonotype came up a few times. V usage is TRBV7-2 and J usage is TRBJ2-7, with D tentatively TRBD1 (5 bases). This CDR3 contains 16 residues. CDR1 and CDR2 (germline): SGHTA, FQGNSA. Deletions cut 2 bases from V and 0 bases from J, with 14 bases between. DNA for the CDR3: TGTGCCAGCAGCTTACAGGGCAGTCACCCCTCCTACGAGCAGTACTTC. Translation: CASSLQGSHPSYEQYF.

The chain joins TRBV20-1 to TRBJ2-5; no definite D call. Germline V gene lookup returns CDR1 DFQATT and CDR2 SNEGSKA (reference sequence). This CDR3 contains 11 residues. The V end lost 8 bases, the J end lost 5 bases, and 12 bases lay between the germline ends. CDR3 in DNA: TGCAGTACCAAGGCTACCGAGACCCAGTACTTC. As protein: CSTKATETQYF.

The sample holds a few counts of this clonotype. This chain links TRBV5-5 with TRBJ1-2; D is possibly TRBD1 (5 bases). The CDR3 spans 14 residues. Germline loops: CDR1 SGHKS, CDR2 YYEKEE (reference sequence). V lost 3 bases and J lost 6, with 15 bases in between. The chain's CDR3 is CASSSRSGTHGYTF. CDR3 nucleotide sequence: TGTGCCAGCAGCTCCCGATCTGGGACCCATGGCTACACCTTC.

V usage is TRBV5-1 and J usage is TRBJ2-7; D is undetermined. The germline V gene has CDR1 SGHRS and CDR2 YFSETQ. The CDR3 consists of 17 residues. With 1 base removed from V and 0 bases from J, the gap between germline ends came to 17 bases. CDR3 sequence (DNA): TGCGCCAGCAGCTTGTTTATAGGGATCGTCGGCTCCTACGAGCAGTACTTC. Residues: CASSLFIGIVGSYEQYF.

V usage is TRBV12-3 or TRBV12-4 and J usage is TRBJ2-3; D not certain. Between the trimmed V and J ends, which lost 6 bases and 6 bases, there was a span of 22 bases. The CDR3 covers 16 residues. The CDR3 DNA is TGTGCCAGCAGCCTCCCCAGGCTCCTCAGGCACGATACGCAGTATTTT. Its translation: CASSLPRLLRHDTQYF.

This chain uses TRBV9 with TRBJ1-4, with TRBD1 matching 8 bases. Germline CDR1 is SGDLS and CDR2 is YYNGEE. V shed 3 bases and J 3 bases; nucleotides not matched to a gene: 7. The length of the CDR3 is 16 residues. CDR3 sequence reads: CASSGPDRASNEKLFF. DNA for the CDR3: TGTGCCAGCAGCGGCCCGGACAGGGCTTCTAATGAAAAACTGTTTTTT.

The rearrangement links TRBV29-1 to TRBJ1-2, with a possible D match to TRBD1 (5 bases). Deletions cut 4 bases from V and 1 base from J, with 10 bases between. The CDR3 spans 13 residues. Germline loops: CDR1 SQVTM, CDR2 ANQGSEA. The CDR3 reads CSVVQGHNYGYTF. For the CDR3, the DNA is TGCAGCGTTGTCCAGGGCCATAACTATGGCTACACCTTC. Combining the CDR3 with reference TRBV29-1 and TRBJ1-2 gives the whole variable domain SAVISQKPSRDICQRGTSLTIQCQVDSQVTMMFWYRQQPGQSLTLIATANQGSEATYESGFVIDKFPISRPNLTFSTLTVSNMSPEDSSIYLCSVVQGHNYGYTFGSGTRLTVV.

V usage is TRBV2 and J usage is TRBJ2-3; 7 bases are a match to TRBD1. This CDR3 has 13 residues. CDR1 and CDR2 from the germline V gene are SNHLY and FYNNEI. V trimming: 6 bases; J trimming: 5 bases; junction bases outside the gene matches: 5. CDR3 residues: CASRETGVDTQYF. DNA of the CDR3: TGTGCCAGCAGGGAAACAGGGGTAGATACGCAGTATTTT.

V is TRBV12-3 or TRBV12-4 and J is TRBJ1-3; TRBD1 matches 8 bases. CDR3 length equals 14 residues. Trimming removed 11 bases from V and 1 base from J; junction bases left unmatched: 7. CDR3 sequence reads: CACGRTGSGNTIYF. In nucleotides, the CDR3 is TGTGCCTGCGGCCGGACAGGGTCTGGAAACACCATATATTTT.

The table lists this clonotype with a few counts. This chain links TRBV4-1 with TRBJ1-1; 9 bases are a match to TRBD1. Trimming at V came to 2 bases and at J to 4 bases, leaving 8 bases not matched to a gene. The CDR3 spans 16 residues. Germline loops: CDR1 MGHRA, CDR2 YSYEKL. CDR3 in amino acids: CASSQIHRGRRTEAFF. The CDR3 DNA follows: TGCGCCAGCAGCCAAATACACAGGGGGCGACGCACTGAAGCTTTCTTT.